Below are 27 T cell receptor beta chains sequenced from a single sample in a study of blood T cell repertoires in COVID-19. Some clones are missing from TCRdb's copy, which holds only in-frame ones; the method was immunoSEQ multiplex PCR. Of 150,000 to 200,000 clones in the sample, over 75% are singletons; the top ten hold 6.5% to 7.5%. Sequencing input: peripheral blood. The receptors come from a man at least 80 years old with COVID-19, enrolled during active disease.

The chain is built from TRBV19 and TRBJ2-1; D is perhaps TRBD1 (6 bases). The CDR3 is 15 residues long. Germline CDR1 and CDR2: LNHDA and SQIVND (reference sequence). The ends were cut back, 7 bases at V and 0 bases at J, with 13 bases in the middle. As DNA, the CDR3 is TGTGCCAGTACCCCTACAGGGAACTCCTACAATGAGCAGTTCTTC. Amino acid sequence: CASTPTGNSYNEQFF. Full variable domain (rest looked up from reference TRBV19 and TRBJ2-1): DGGITQSPKYLFRKEGQNVTLSCEQNLNHDAMYWYRQDPGQGLRLIYYSQIVNDFQKGDIAEGYSVSREKKESFPLTVTSAQKNPTAFYLCASTPTGNSYNEQFFGPGTRLTVL.

This rearrangement joins TRBV14 to TRBJ2-7; possible D gene TRBD1, 5 bases. The germline V gene has CDR1 SGHDN and CDR2 FVKESK. V lost 0 bases and J 2 bases, leaving 11 bases between the germline ends. This CDR3 region has 15 residues. This chain's CDR3 is CASSQDGAAPYEQYF. The CDR3, as DNA: TGTGCCAGCAGCCAAGATGGGGCAGCTCCCTACGAGCAGTACTTC.

This chain joins TRBV2 and TRBJ1-1, with a tentative D call TRBD1 (5 bases). The CDR3 loop spans 14 amino acids. Germline loops: CDR1 SNHLY, CDR2 FYNNEI. V was cut by 0 bases and J by 6 bases, with 11 bases left in between. The CDR3 reads CASSEARQSPEAFF. CDR3 sequence (DNA): TGTGCCAGCAGTGAAGCCCGACAGAGCCCTGAAGCTTTCTTT.

The chain combines TRBV19 with TRBJ2-1, with D unresolved. The CDR3 totals 14 residues. Germline loops: CDR1 LNHDA, CDR2 SQIVND (reference sequence). Trimming took 1 base from V and 3 from J, leaving 7 bases between them. As DNA, the CDR3 is TGTGCCAGTAGTATAGCAGAGGACTACAATGAGCAGTTCTTC. It encodes CASSIAEDYNEQFF.

This clone has only one observation. The gene calls are TRBV27 and TRBJ2-7, with 8 bases identical to TRBD1. This CDR3 has 15 amino acids. The V segment lost 6 bases and the J segment 3 bases; nucleotides outside the gene matches: 10. From germline, CDR1 is MNHEY and CDR2 SMNVEV (reference sequence). The CDR3 reads CASRATGGYSYEQYF. The DNA of the CDR3 is TGTGCCAGCAGGGCTACAGGGGGTTATAGCTACGAGCAGTACTTC.

The chain has TRBV5-1 and TRBJ1-2; 11 nucleotides agree with TRBD1. Germline CDR1 SGHRS, CDR2 YFSETQ. The trim removed 4 bases at V and 8 bases at J, leaving 10 bases unmatched. CDR3 length: 15 residues. This CDR3 reads CASSPRTGGAEGYTF. In DNA form, the CDR3 reads TGCGCCAGCAGCCCCCGGACAGGGGGCGCAGAAGGCTACACCTTC. Variable domain in full (rest from reference TRBV5-1 and TRBJ1-2): KAGVTQTPRYLIKTRGQQVTLSCSPISGHRSVSWYQQTPGQGLQFLFEYFSETQRNKGNFPGRFSGRQFSNSRSEMNVSTLELGDSALYLCASSPRTGGAEGYTFGSGTRLTVV.

This chain links TRBV10-1 with TRBJ2-2; TRBD2 agrees at 12 bases. This CDR3 comprises 17 residues. Germline V lookup: CDR1 WNHNN, CDR2 SYGVQD (reference sequence). With V trimmed by 3 bases and J by 12 bases, 14 bases remained unmatched. The CDR3 is CASSDPFSGLAGKKLFF. The CDR3 nucleotides read TGCGCCAGCAGTGACCCTTTCTCTGGACTAGCGGGGAAGAAGCTGTTTTTT.

This clone was found a few times. This chain connects TRBV9 to TRBJ1-4; possible D gene TRBD1, 5 bases. Germline V lookup: CDR1 SGDLS, CDR2 YYNGEE. This CDR3 contains 14 residues. The germline V and J ends were trimmed by 3 bases and 8 bases, with 14 bases remaining between them. CDR3 nucleotide sequence: TGTGCCAGCAGCGCAGACGACAGAGGCGAAAAACTGTTTTTT. Translation gives CASSADDRGEKLFF.

CDR3 loop: CASTSSVEQYF. The DNA of the CDR3 is TGTGCCAGCACCTCTTCTGTAGAGCAGTACTTC. V is TRBV7-2 and J is TRBJ2-7; D uncertain. V was trimmed by 7 bases and J by 7 bases, leaving 11 bases between them. CDR1 and CDR2 from the germline V gene are SGHTA and FQGNSA. CDR3 length: 11 amino acids.

This clone appeared a single time. This rearrangement joins TRBV3-1 (or the pseudogene TRBV3-2) to TRBJ2-5, with 7 positions matching TRBD2. Germline CDR1 and CDR2: LGHDT and YNNKEL (reference sequence). The J segment lost 2 bases and the V segment lost 5 bases, leaving 5 bases of the junction unmatched. The CDR3 is 14 residues long. CDR3 bases: TGTGCCAGCAGCGGCCGGGACTATCAAGAGACCCAGTACTTC. Translated, it gives CASSGRDYQETQYF.

This clone occurred once. Other DNA sequences from this sample encode an identical CDR3 as well. The genes are TRBV6-5 and TRBJ1-3, with unresolved D. The CDR3 runs to 13 residues. V was cut by 6 bases and J by 0 bases, with 6 bases left in between. The germline V gene encodes CDR1 MNHEY and CDR2 SVGAGI. Written as DNA, the CDR3 is TGTGCCAGCAGAACGAGCTCTGGAAACACCATATATTTT. This encodes CASRTSSGNTIYF.

The V gene is TRBV7-8, the J gene TRBJ1-2; D is possibly TRBD1 (5 bases). The germline V gene has CDR1 SGHVS and CDR2 FQNEAQ. This CDR3 spans 14 amino acids. V lost 3 bases, J lost 5 bases, and 13 bases lay in between. The DNA of the CDR3 is TGTGCCAGCAGCTTTACCGGGACTGGGTATGGCTACACCTTC. It yields the protein CASSFTGTGYGYTF.

The chain uses TRBV5-1 and TRBJ1-3; 8 bases align to TRBD1. The CDR3 has 15 amino acids. Germline CDR1 SGHRS, CDR2 YFSETQ. The V and J ends lost 5 bases and 4 bases, in that order; junction bases with no gene match: 8. The CDR3 reads CASSLWTGSGNTIYF. DNA for the CDR3: TGCGCCAGCAGTTTATGGACAGGGAGCGGAAACACCATATATTTT.

The chain joins TRBV18 to TRBJ1-4; D is uncertain. Deletions cut 4 bases from V and 8 bases from J, with 5 bases between. Germline lookup yields CDR1 KGHSH and CDR2 LQKENI. The CDR3 extends over 11 amino acids. The CDR3 loop reads CASSLKEKLFF. The CDR3 DNA sequence: TGTGCCAGCTCACTTAAAGAAAAACTGTTTTTT.

The chain is built from TRBV6-6 and TRBJ1-2, with D hard to call. There are 16 residues in the CDR3. V lost 3 bases and J 4 bases, leaving 18 bases between the germline ends. CDR1 and CDR2 (germline): MNHNY, SVGAGI (reference sequence). The CDR3 region has the DNA TGTGCCAGCAGTTATGGGTCTTCCGGGGATGGCTATGGCTACACCTTC. Its protein is CASSYGSSGDGYGYTF.

This clone was observed a handful of times. Other nucleotide sequences in the sample specify the same CDR3. The chain combines TRBV12-3 or TRBV12-4 with TRBJ1-5; 7 bases match TRBD1. CDR3 length: 12 amino acids. The junction had 0 bases not matched to a gene; V was cut back by 6 bases and J by 4 bases. The CDR3 DNA sequence: TGTGCCAGCAGACAGGGGAATCAGCCCCAGCATTTT. This codes for CASRQGNQPQHF.

The genes are TRBV7-2 and TRBJ1-2; possibly TRBD1 for D (5 bases). Trimming pared 4 bases from V and 6 bases from J, leaving 18 bases between. From germline, CDR1 is SGHTA and CDR2 FQGNSA. This CDR3 comprises 15 residues. The CDR3 here is CASSSSALTGDGYTF. The CDR3 nucleotides are TGTGCCAGCAGCTCATCGGCGCTAACAGGTGATGGCTACACCTTC. Full variable domain (rest looked up from reference TRBV7-2 and TRBJ1-2): GAGVSQSPSNKVTEKGKDVELRCDPISGHTALYWYRQSLGQGLEFLIYFQGNSAPDKSGLPSDRFSAERTGGSVSTLTIQRTQQEDSAVYLCASSSSALTGDGYTFGSGTRLTVV.

The chain uses TRBV6-5 and TRBJ1-4; no clear D gene. Germline V gene data show CDR1 as MNHEY and CDR2 as SVGAGI. The V and J ends lost 6 bases and 7 bases respectively, with 15 bases between them. The CDR3 runs 14 residues. The chain's CDR3 is CASSQTWAGEKLFF. The CDR3, as DNA: TGTGCCAGCAGCCAGACCTGGGCCGGTGAAAAACTGTTTTTT.

V and J are TRBV18 and TRBJ1-3; 8 bases match TRBD1. The V and J ends lost 3 bases and 0 bases, in that order; junction bases with no gene match: 7. This CDR3 spans 17 amino acids. Germline CDR1 reads KGHSH; CDR2 reads LQKENI. In DNA, the CDR3 is TGTGCCAGCTCACCGAAGGGACAGGCCCTCTCTGGAAACACCATATATTTT. Its protein is CASSPKGQALSGNTIYF.

The chain links TRBV5-1 to TRBJ1-2; maybe TRBD1 (6 bases). Germline CDR1 SGHRS, CDR2 YFSETQ. The V and J ends lost 4 bases and 4 bases respectively, with 17 bases between them. CDR3 length: 15 residues. The CDR3 sequence is CASSPTGVLPYGYTF. As DNA, the CDR3 is TGCGCCAGCAGCCCGACAGGCGTCTTACCCTATGGCTACACCTTC.

The chain employs TRBV5-1 and TRBJ2-6; tentative D call: TRBD2 (6 bases). This CDR3 region has 16 residues. V was trimmed by 6 bases and J by 4 bases, leaving 17 bases between them. In germline, CDR1 is SGHRS, CDR2 YFSETQ. CDR3 in DNA: TGCGCCAGCACACCCCTCGGGAGCGTCGGGGCCAACGTCCTGACTTTC. This gives the protein CASTPLGSVGANVLTF.

The chain recombines TRBV2 with TRBJ2-3; 10 nucleotides match TRBD2. The CDR3 spans 17 residues. V shed 3 bases and J 0 bases; nucleotides not matched to a gene: 6. Germline V gives CDR1 SNHLY, CDR2 FYNNEI. CDR3 region: CASSEHLAGASTDTQYF. CDR3 sequence (DNA): TGTGCCAGCAGTGAGCATCTAGCGGGGGCCAGCACAGATACGCAGTATTTT. Complete variable domain (other parts from reference TRBV2 and TRBJ2-3): EPEVTQTPSHQVTQMGQEVILRCVPISNHLYFYWYRQILGQKVEFLVSFYNNEISEKSEIFDDQFSVERPDGSNFTLKIRSTKLEDSAMYFCASSEHLAGASTDTQYFGPGTRLTVL.

This chain links TRBV6-5 with TRBJ1-1; TRBD1 matches at 7 bases. Per the germline V gene, CDR1 is MNHEY and CDR2 is SVGAGI. J gave up 1 base and V 8 bases, and 4 bases lay outside the gene matches. CDR3 size: 13 residues. The CDR3: CASVDRANTEAFF. CDR3 nucleotides: TGTGCCAGCGTCGACAGGGCGAACACTGAAGCTTTCTTT.

The CDR3 loop reads CASSLAGQGLYGYTF. The DNA of the CDR3 is TGTGCCAGCAGCTTAGCGGGACAGGGGCTCTATGGCTACACCTTC. The chain links TRBV11-3 to TRBJ1-2, with TRBD1 identical over 10 bases. In germline, CDR1 is SGHNT, CDR2 YENEEA. This CDR3 is 15 amino acids long. V lost 1 base to trimming and J lost 4 bases; unmatched junction nucleotides: 3.

This chain joins TRBV18 and TRBJ1-5, with D possibly TRBD1 on 6 matching bases. The CDR3 is 14 amino acids. The V end lost 5 bases, the J end lost 3 bases, and 11 bases lay between the germline ends. Germline V gives CDR1 KGHSH, CDR2 LQKENI. The DNA for the CDR3 is TGTGCCAGCTCAAGAGGACAGACCAATCAGCCCCAGCATTTT. Its protein product is CASSRGQTNQPQHF. The variable domain in full, completed from reference TRBV18 and TRBJ1-5, reads NAGVMQNPRHLVRRRGQEARLRCSPMKGHSHVYWYRQLPEEGLKFMVYLQKENIIDESGMPKERFSAEFPKEGPSILRIQQVVRGDSAAYFCASSRGQTNQPQHFGDGTRLSIL.

The genes are TRBV11-2 and TRBJ2-2, with 9 bases fitting TRBD2. Germline CDR1 is SGHAT and CDR2 is FQNNGV. V lost 1 base to trimming and J lost 5 bases; unmatched junction nucleotides: 5. CDR3 length: 16 residues. Here the CDR3 reads CASSLVGGGATGELFF. The CDR3 DNA follows: TGTGCCAGCAGCTTAGTTGGCGGGGGGGCAACCGGGGAGCTGTTTTTT.

V usage is TRBV6-6 and J usage is TRBJ1-2, with 7 bases aligning to TRBD1. The V gene's germline CDR1 is MNHNY and CDR2 SVGAGI (reference sequence). This CDR3 has 15 amino acids. Germline trimming cut 0 bases from V and 5 bases from J; bases unmatched to any gene: 6. This CDR3 reads CASSYSNRGWYGYTF. The DNA for the CDR3 is TGTGCCAGCAGTTACTCGAACAGGGGCTGGTATGGCTACACCTTC.